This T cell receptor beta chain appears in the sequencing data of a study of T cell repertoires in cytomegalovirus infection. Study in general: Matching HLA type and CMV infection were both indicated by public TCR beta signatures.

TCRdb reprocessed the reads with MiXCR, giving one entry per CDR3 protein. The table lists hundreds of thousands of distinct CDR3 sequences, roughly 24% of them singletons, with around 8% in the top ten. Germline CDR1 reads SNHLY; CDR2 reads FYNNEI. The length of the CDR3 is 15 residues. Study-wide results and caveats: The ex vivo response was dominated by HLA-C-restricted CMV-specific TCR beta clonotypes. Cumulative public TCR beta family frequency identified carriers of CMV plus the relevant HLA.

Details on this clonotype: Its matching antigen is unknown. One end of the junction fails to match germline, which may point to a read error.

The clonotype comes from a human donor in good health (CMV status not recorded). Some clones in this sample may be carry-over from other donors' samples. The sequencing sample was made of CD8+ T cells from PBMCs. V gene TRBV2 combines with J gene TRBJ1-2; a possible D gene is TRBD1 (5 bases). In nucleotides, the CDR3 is TGTGCCAGCACTAAACGGGGACTCTCTAACTATGGCTCCACCTTC. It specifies CASTKRGLSNYGSTF.